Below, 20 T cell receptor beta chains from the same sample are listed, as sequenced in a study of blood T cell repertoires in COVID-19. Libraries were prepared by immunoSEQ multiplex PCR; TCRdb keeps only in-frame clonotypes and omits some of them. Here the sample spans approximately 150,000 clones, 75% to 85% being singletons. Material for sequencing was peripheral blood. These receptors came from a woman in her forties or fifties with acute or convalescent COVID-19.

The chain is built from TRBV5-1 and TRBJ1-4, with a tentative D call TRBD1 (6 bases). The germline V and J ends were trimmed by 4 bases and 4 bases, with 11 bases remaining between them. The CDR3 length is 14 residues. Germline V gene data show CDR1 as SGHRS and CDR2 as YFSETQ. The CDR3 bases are TGCGCCAGCAGCACGGGACAACTTAATGAAAAACTGTTTTTT. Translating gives CASSTGQLNEKLFF.

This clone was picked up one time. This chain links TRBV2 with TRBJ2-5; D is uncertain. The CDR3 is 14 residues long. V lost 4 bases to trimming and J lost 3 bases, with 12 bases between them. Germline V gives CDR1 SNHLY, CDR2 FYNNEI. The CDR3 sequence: CASSARVGEETQYF. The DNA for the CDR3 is TGTGCCAGCAGTGCGAGAGTCGGAGAAGAGACCCAGTACTTC.

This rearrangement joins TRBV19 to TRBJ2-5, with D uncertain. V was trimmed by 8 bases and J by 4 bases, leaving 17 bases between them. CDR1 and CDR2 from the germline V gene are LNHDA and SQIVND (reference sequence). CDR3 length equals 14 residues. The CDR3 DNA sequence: TGTGCCAGTTCTTGGTCGAGGCGAGCAGAGACCCAGTACTTC. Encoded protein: CASSWSRRAETQYF.

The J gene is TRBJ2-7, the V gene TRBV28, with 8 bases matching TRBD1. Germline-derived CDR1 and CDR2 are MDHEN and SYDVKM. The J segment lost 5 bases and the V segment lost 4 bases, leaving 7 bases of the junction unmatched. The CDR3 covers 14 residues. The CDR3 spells CASSSTRTGHEQYF. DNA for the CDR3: TGTGCCAGCAGTTCGACCAGGACAGGGCACGAGCAGTACTTC. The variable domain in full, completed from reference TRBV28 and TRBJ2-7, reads DVKVTQSSRYLVKRTGEKVFLECVQDMDHENMFWYRQDPGLGLRLIYFSYDVKMKEKGDIPEGYSVSREKKERFSLILESASTNQTSMYLCASSSTRTGHEQYFGPGTRLTVT.

CDR3 region: CASSFESQDTEAFF. CDR3 sequence (DNA): TGTGCCAGCAGTTTTGAGAGCCAGGACACTGAAGCTTTCTTT. The chain links TRBV6-1 to TRBJ1-1; unclear D gene. Germline V CDR1 and CDR2: MNHNS, SASEGT. The CDR3 consists of 14 residues. V lost 5 bases and J lost 3, with 13 bases in between.

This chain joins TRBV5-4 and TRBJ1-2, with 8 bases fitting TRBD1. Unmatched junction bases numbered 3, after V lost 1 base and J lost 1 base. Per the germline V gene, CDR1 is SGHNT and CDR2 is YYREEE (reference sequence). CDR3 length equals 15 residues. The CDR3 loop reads CASSLTGGYNYGYTF. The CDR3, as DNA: TGTGCCAGCAGCTTGACAGGGGGATATAACTATGGCTACACCTTC. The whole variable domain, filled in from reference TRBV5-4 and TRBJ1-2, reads ETGVTQSPTHLIKTRGQQVTLRCSSQSGHNTVSWYQQALGQGPQFIFQYYREEENGRGNFPPRFSGLQFPNYSSELNVNALELDDSALYLCASSLTGGYNYGYTFGSGTRLTVV.

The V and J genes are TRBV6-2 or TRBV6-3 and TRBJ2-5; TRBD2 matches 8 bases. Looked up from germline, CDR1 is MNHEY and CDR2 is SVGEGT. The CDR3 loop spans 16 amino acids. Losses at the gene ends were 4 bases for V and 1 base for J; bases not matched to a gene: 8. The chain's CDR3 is CASSWETSAGQETQYF. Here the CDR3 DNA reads TGTGCCAGCAGTTGGGAGACTAGCGCCGGCCAAGAGACCCAGTACTTC.

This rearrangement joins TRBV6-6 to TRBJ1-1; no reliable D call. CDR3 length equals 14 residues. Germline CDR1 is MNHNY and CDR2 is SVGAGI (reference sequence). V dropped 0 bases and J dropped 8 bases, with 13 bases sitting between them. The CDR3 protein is CASSYSIQTSEAFF. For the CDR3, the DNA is TGTGCCAGCAGTTACTCGATACAGACGTCCGAAGCTTTCTTT.

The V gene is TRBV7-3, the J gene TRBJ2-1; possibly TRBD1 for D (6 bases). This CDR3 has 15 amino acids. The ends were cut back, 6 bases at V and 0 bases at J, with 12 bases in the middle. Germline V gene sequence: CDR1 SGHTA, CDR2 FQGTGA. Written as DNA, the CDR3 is TGTGCCAGCAGGAAGACAGGATCCTCCTACAATGAGCAGTTCTTC. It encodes CASRKTGSSYNEQFF. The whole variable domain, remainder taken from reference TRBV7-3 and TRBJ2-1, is GAGVSQTPSNKVTEKGKYVELRCDPISGHTALYWYRQSLGQGPEFLIYFQGTGAADDSGLPNDRFFAVRPEGSVSTLKIQRTERGDSAVYLCASRKTGSSYNEQFFGPGTRLTVL.

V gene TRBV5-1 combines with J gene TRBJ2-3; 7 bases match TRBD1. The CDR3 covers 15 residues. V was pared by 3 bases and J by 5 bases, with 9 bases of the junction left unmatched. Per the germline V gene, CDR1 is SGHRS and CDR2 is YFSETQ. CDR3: CASSWRRQGVDTQYF. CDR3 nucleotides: TGCGCCAGCAGCTGGCGGAGACAGGGTGTAGATACGCAGTATTTT.

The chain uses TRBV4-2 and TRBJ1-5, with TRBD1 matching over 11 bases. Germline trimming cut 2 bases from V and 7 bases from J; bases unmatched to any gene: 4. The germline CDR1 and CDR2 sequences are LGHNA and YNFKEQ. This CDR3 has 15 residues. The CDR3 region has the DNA TGTGCCAGCAGCCAAAGGACAGGGGGCCGGCAGCCCCAGCATTTT. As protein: CASSQRTGGRQPQHF.

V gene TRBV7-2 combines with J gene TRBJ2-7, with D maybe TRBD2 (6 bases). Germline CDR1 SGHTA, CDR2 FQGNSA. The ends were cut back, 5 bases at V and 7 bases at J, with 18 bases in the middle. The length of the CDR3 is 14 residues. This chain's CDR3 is CASSLSGPLREQYF. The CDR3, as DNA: TGTGCCAGCAGCCTTAGCGGACCCCTTAGGGAGCAGTACTTC.

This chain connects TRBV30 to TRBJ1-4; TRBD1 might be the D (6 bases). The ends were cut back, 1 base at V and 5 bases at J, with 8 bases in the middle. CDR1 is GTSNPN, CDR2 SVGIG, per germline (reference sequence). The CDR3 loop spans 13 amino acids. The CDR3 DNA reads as TGTGCCTGGAGTGCTGACAGGAATGAAAAACTGTTTTTT. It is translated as CAWSADRNEKLFF.

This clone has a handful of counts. CDR3 nucleotides: TGTGCCAGCTCACCTATAACACAGGGGCGAGATACGCAGTATTTT. Amino acid sequence: CASSPITQGRDTQYF. This rearrangement joins TRBV18 to TRBJ2-3; 7 bases line up with TRBD1. V lost 3 bases, J lost 5 bases, and 8 bases stayed unmatched. From germline, CDR1 is KGHSH and CDR2 LQKENI. CDR3 length: 15 amino acids. Using reference TRBV18 and TRBJ2-3 for the parts outside the CDR3, the full variable domain is NAGVMQNPRHLVRRRGQEARLRCSPMKGHSHVYWYRQLPEEGLKFMVYLQKENIIDESGMPKERFSAEFPKEGPSILRIQQVVRGDSAAYFCASSPITQGRDTQYFGPGTRLTVL.

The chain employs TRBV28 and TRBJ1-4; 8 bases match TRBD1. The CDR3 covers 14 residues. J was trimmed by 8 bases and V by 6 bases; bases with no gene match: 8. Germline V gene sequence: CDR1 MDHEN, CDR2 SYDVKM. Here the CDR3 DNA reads TGTGCCAGCAGACACGACAGGGGAAGAGAAAAACTGTTTTTT. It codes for CASRHDRGREKLFF.

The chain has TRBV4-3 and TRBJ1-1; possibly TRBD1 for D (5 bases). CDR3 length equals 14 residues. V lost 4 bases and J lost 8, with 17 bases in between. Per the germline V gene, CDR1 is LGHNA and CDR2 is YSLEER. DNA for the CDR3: TGCGCCAGCAGCCGCGGGACTGTCGAACAAGAAGCTTTCTTT. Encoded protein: CASSRGTVEQEAFF.

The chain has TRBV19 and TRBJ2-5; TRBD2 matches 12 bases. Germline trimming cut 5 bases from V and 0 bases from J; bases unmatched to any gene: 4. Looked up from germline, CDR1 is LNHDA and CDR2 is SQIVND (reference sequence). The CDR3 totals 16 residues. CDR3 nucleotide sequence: TGTGCCAGTAGTCCTCGGACTAGCGGGGACCAAGAGACCCAGTACTTC. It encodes CASSPRTSGDQETQYF.

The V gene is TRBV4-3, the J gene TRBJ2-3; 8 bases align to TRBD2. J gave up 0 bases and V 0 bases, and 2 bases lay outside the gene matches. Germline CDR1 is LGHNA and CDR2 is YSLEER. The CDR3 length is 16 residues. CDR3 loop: CASSQDASGSTDTQYF. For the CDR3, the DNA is TGCGCCAGCAGCCAAGATGCTAGCGGGAGCACAGATACGCAGTATTTT.

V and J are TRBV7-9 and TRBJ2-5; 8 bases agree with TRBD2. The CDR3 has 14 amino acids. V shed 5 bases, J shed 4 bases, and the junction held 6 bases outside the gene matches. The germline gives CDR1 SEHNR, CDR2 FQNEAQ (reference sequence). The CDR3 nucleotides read TGTGCCAGCAGCCCCAGCGGGGGAACAGAGACCCAGTACTTC. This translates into CASSPSGGTETQYF.

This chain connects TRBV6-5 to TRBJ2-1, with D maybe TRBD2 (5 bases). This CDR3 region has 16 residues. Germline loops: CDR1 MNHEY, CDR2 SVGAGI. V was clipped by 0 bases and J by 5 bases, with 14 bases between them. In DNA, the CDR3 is TGTGCCAGCAGTTACTCGATAGCGAAGGTGAACAATGAGCAGTTCTTC. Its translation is CASSYSIAKVNNEQFF.